This T cell receptor (beta chain) derives from a study of cytomegalovirus exposure and HLA in healthy donors. Study at large: A preliminary data release comprised around 85 million unique TCRs obtained from HLA-typed donors. General observations from the study: The likely origin of a cluster of highly shared sequence variants was a sequencing artifact. It was 164 TCR beta chains that were listed as cytomegalovirus-associated.

The germline CDR1 and CDR2 sequences are SEHNR and FQNEAQ (reference sequence). J was trimmed by 6 bases and V by 5 bases; bases with no gene match: 6. The CDR3 has 14 amino acids. The PCR employed 60 Vbeta primers together with 13 Jbeta primers. Some clones are missing from TCRdb's copy, which holds only in-frame ones; the method was immunoSEQ multiplex PCR. The data contain about 170,000 clones, more than 80% of them singletons. Note on this clone: Antigen: not known.

The chain carries TRBV7-9 and TRBJ1-5, with 8 bases fitting TRBD1. The specimen sequenced was PBMCs. This TCR was recovered from a male donor in good health and CMV-seronegative. As DNA, the CDR3 is TGTGCCAGCAGCCCGCAGGGGGCTAGTCAGCCCCAGCATTTT. This codes for CASSPQGASQPQHF. The whole variable domain, remainder taken from reference TRBV7-9 and TRBJ1-5, is DTGVSQNPRHKITKRGQNVTFRCDPISEHNRLYWYRQTLGQGPEFLTYFQNEAQLEKSRLLSDRFSAERPKGSFSTLEIQRTEQGDSAMYLCASSPQGASQPQHFGDGTRLSIL.